The clone carrying this TCR beta chain was seen a single time. This table comes from immunoSEQ multiplex PCR, and its TCRdb copy is limited to in-frame clones, with some not included. Among 30,000 to 45,000 clones listed, 75% to 90% were seen once. The source of the sample is a study of OX40 agonist ivuxolimab in advanced cancers. The wider study: Age averaged around 59 years (range about 23 to 80), and more than 80% were male.

V trimming: 2 bases; J trimming: 4 bases; junction bases outside the gene matches: 3. The germline gives CDR1 SGHTA, CDR2 FQGTGA. The CDR3 consists of 15 residues. The chain uses TRBV7-3 and TRBJ2-3, with TRBD2 matching over 10 bases. The clonotype comes from an adult with an advanced solid tumor such as melanoma, head and neck, liver or kidney cancer. The sample was CD4+ or CD8+ T cells sorted from blood, taken in a trial of the OX40 agonist ivuxolimab. CDR3 protein: CASSLYTSGADTQYF. The CDR3 DNA sequence: TGTGCCAGCAGCTTATATACTAGCGGGGCAGATACGCAGTATTTT.